The TCR beta chain described here comes from a study of control samples from healthy donors and cancer patients (dated by TCRdb to about 2020). In its sample, this clone was seen a few times. What antigen it recognizes has not been identified. No base quality information exists; no much larger clone differs at one position. V was cut back by 3 bases and J by 0 bases, leaving a gap of 10 bases between them. Including cysteine and phenylalanine, the CDR3 has 14 amino acids. The CDR3 DNA has 42 bases and is translated from base 1. Taken from the germline V gene (reference sequence), the CDR1 and CDR2 loops are GTSNPN and SVGIG. To prepare the library, the immunoSEQ multiplex PCR assay was applied. TCRdb took over this immuneACCESS table, retaining in-frame rearrangements with V and J assigned. Such tables are incomplete; in checked studies, under half of the missing clones stem from an unresolved V gene, and the remainder is unexplained. Across this sample there are roughly 100,000 clones, with around nine tenths seen only once. About a fifth of the sample is taken by the ten largest.

Sequencing was carried out using PBMCs. The chain links TRBV30 with TRBJ2-3; TRBD1 is possibly the D segment (6 matching bases). This TCR was recovered from a man in his sixties with lung cancer. In nucleotide form, the sequence is TGTGCCTGGAGGGGGACAATTAGCACAGATACGCAGTATTTT. This is translated as CAWRGTISTDTQYF.